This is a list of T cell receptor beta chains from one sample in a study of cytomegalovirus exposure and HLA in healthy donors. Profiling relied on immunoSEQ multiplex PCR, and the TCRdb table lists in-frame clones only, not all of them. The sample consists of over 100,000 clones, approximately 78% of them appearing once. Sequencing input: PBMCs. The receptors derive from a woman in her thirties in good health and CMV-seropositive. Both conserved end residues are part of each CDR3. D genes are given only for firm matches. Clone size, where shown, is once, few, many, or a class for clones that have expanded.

cdr3_aa: CASSLTWAGGPHEQFF
cdr3_nt: TGTGCCAGTAGTCTCACCTGGGCGGGGGGGCCGCATGAGCAGTTCTTC
v_call: TRBV19
clone_size: -
d_call: TRBD2
j_call: TRBJ2-1

cdr3_aa: CASSLLQGSQPQHF
cdr3_nt: TGTGCCAGCAGTTTATTACAGGGCAGTCAGCCCCAGCATTTT
v_call: TRBV28
clone_size: -
d_call: -
j_call: TRBJ1-5

cdr3_aa: CASSLQAGPQETQYF
cdr3_nt: TGCGCCAGCAGCTTGCAGGCGGGACCCCAAGAGACCCAGTACTTC
v_call: TRBV5-1
clone_size: -
d_call: -
j_call: TRBJ2-5

cdr3_aa: CSWLRGSTDTQYF
cdr3_nt: TGCAGCTGGTTACGGGGGAGCACAGATACGCAGTATTTT
v_call: TRBV29-1
clone_size: -
d_call: -
j_call: TRBJ2-3

cdr3_aa: CASAKPGGETQYF
cdr3_nt: TGTGCCAGCGCCAAACCGGGTGGTGAGACCCAGTACTTC
v_call: TRBV6-5
clone_size: -
d_call: -
j_call: TRBJ2-5

cdr3_aa: CASSANPGGLAGGYTGELFF
cdr3_nt: TGTGCCAGCAGCGCGAACCCCGGGGGACTAGCGGGGGGGTACACCGGGGAGCTGTTTTTT
v_call: TRBV9
clone_size: -
d_call: TRBD2
j_call: TRBJ2-2

cdr3_aa: CASSTPRGTEAFF
cdr3_nt: TGTGCCAGCAGCACCCCCCGGGGGACTGAAGCTTTCTTT
v_call: TRBV5-6
clone_size: -
d_call: -
j_call: TRBJ1-1

cdr3_aa: CASSRPDRPGDTIYF
cdr3_nt: TGCGCCAGCAGCCGCCCGGACCGACCCGGGGACACCATATATTTT
v_call: TRBV4-1
clone_size: -
d_call: -
j_call: TRBJ1-3

cdr3_aa: CASSPGEWGGRETQYF
cdr3_nt: TGCGCCAGCAGCCCAGGCGAGTGGGGGGGCCGGGAGACCCAGTACTTC
v_call: TRBV5-1
clone_size: once
d_call: -
j_call: TRBJ2-5

cdr3_aa: CASSHRKPGLEGLVGELFF
cdr3_nt: TGTGCCAGCAGCCATCGAAAGCCGGGACTAGAAGGTTTAGTAGGGGAGCTGTTTTTT
v_call: TRBV5-6
clone_size: -
d_call: TRBD2
j_call: TRBJ2-2

cdr3_aa: CASSNRDRGGYEQYF
cdr3_nt: TGTGCCAGCAGCAACCGGGACAGAGGAGGCTACGAGCAGTACTTC
v_call: TRBV7-2
clone_size: -
d_call: TRBD1
j_call: TRBJ2-7

cdr3_aa: CARSLKPGSLNSPLHF
cdr3_nt: TGTGCCCGCAGTTTAAAGCCCGGGAGTTTAAATTCACCCCTCCACTTT
v_call: TRBV27
clone_size: -
d_call: -
j_call: TRBJ1-6

cdr3_aa: CATSSSSETQYF
cdr3_nt: TGTGCCACCAGCAGCTCCTCAGAGACCCAGTACTTC
v_call: TRBV15
clone_size: -
d_call: -
j_call: TRBJ2-5

cdr3_aa: CASSVTGGDTEAFF
cdr3_nt: TGTGCCAGCAGCGTTACAGGGGGGGACACTGAAGCTTTCTTT
v_call: TRBV9
clone_size: -
d_call: TRBD1
j_call: TRBJ1-1

cdr3_aa: CASSRGGQGAYNEQFF
cdr3_nt: TGTGCCAGCTCACGTGGCGGACAGGGGGCTTACAATGAGCAGTTCTTC
v_call: TRBV18
clone_size: -
d_call: TRBD1
j_call: TRBJ2-1

cdr3_aa: CASSLYRASSYNEQFF
cdr3_nt: TGCGCCAGCAGCCTCTACAGGGCAAGCTCCTACAATGAGCAGTTCTTC
v_call: TRBV4-3
clone_size: few
d_call: -
j_call: TRBJ2-1

cdr3_aa: CASSQLLVSYEQYF
cdr3_nt: TGCGCCAGCAGCCAATTACTAGTGTCCTACGAGCAGTACTTC
v_call: TRBV4-1
clone_size: -
d_call: -
j_call: TRBJ2-7

cdr3_aa: CASSQGEATGNTIYF
cdr3_nt: TGCGCCAGCAGCCAAGGAGAGGCGACTGGAAACACCATATATTTT
v_call: TRBV4-3
clone_size: -
d_call: -
j_call: TRBJ1-3

cdr3_aa: CADSKLAGGGPTDTQYF
cdr3_nt: TGTGCCGACAGTAAGCTAGCGGGGGGTGGCCCCACAGATACGCAGTATTTT
v_call: TRBV7-9
clone_size: -
d_call: TRBD2
j_call: TRBJ2-3

cdr3_aa: CASSYRGNTEAFF
cdr3_nt: TGTGCCAGCAGCTACCGCGGGAACACTGAAGCTTTCTTT
v_call: TRBV6-5
clone_size: -
d_call: -
j_call: TRBJ1-1

cdr3_aa: CASSEGDSSYEQYF
cdr3_nt: TGTGCCAGCAGTGAAGGGGACAGTTCCTACGAGCAGTACTTC
v_call: TRBV25-1
clone_size: -
d_call: TRBD1
j_call: TRBJ2-7

cdr3_aa: CASSQWGQTNSPLHF
cdr3_nt: TGTGCCAGCAGCCAATGGGGACAGACTAATTCACCCCTCCACTTT
v_call: TRBV16
clone_size: -
d_call: TRBD1
j_call: TRBJ1-6

cdr3_aa: CASSAQSYEQYF
cdr3_nt: TGTGCCAGCAGTGCTCAGTCCTACGAGCAGTACTTC
v_call: TRBV2
clone_size: -
d_call: -
j_call: TRBJ2-7

cdr3_aa: CAWSLTGRGVNEQFF
cdr3_nt: TGTGCCTGGAGTCTGACGGGGCGGGGGGTCAATGAGCAGTTCTTC
v_call: TRBV30
clone_size: once
d_call: TRBD2
j_call: TRBJ2-1

cdr3_aa: CASSLLAGGPVTDTQYF
cdr3_nt: TGTGCCAGCAGCTTACTAGCGGGGGGGCCTGTGACAGATACGCAGTATTTT
v_call: TRBV7-9
clone_size: few
d_call: TRBD2
j_call: TRBJ2-3

cdr3_aa: CASSIRGLEETQYF
cdr3_nt: TGTGCCAGTAGTATACGGGGACTGGAAGAGACCCAGTACTTC
v_call: TRBV19
clone_size: -
d_call: -
j_call: TRBJ2-5

cdr3_aa: CASSEGQQFF
cdr3_nt: TGTGCCAGCAGTGAGGGCCAGCAGTTCTTC
v_call: TRBV2
clone_size: -
d_call: -
j_call: TRBJ2-1

cdr3_aa: CASSSTSGRHGGRELFF
cdr3_nt: TGTGCCAGCAGCTCCACTAGCGGGAGGCACGGGGGCCGGGAGCTGTTTTTT
v_call: TRBV7-6
clone_size: once
d_call: TRBD2
j_call: TRBJ2-2

cdr3_aa: CSSSPEGQTGTQYF
cdr3_nt: TGTTCCAGCAGCCCCGAGGGACAGACGGGGACCCAGTACTTC
v_call: TRBV7-9
clone_size: few
d_call: TRBD1
j_call: TRBJ2-5

cdr3_aa: CASSFMDTDQETQYF
cdr3_nt: TGCGCCAGCAGCTTCATGGACACGGACCAAGAGACCCAGTACTTC
v_call: TRBV5-1
clone_size: -
d_call: -
j_call: TRBJ2-5

cdr3_aa: CAYRDDYSGNTIYF
cdr3_nt: TGTGCCTACAGGGACGACTACTCTGGAAACACCATATATTTT
v_call: TRBV10-3
clone_size: -
d_call: -
j_call: TRBJ1-3

cdr3_aa: CASSGDRVAEAFF
cdr3_nt: TGTGCCAGCAGCGGGGACAGGGTGGCTGAAGCTTTCTTT
v_call: TRBV5-4
clone_size: -
d_call: TRBD1
j_call: TRBJ1-1

cdr3_aa: CASSLQGTYNEQFF
cdr3_nt: TGTGCCAGCAGTTTACAGGGAACCTACAATGAGCAGTTCTTC
v_call: TRBV28
clone_size: once
d_call: -
j_call: TRBJ2-1

cdr3_aa: CAWRPGGKVTQYF
cdr3_nt: TGTGCCTGGAGACCCGGGGGGAAAGTTACGCAGTATTTT
v_call: TRBV30
clone_size: once
d_call: TRBD2
j_call: TRBJ2-3

cdr3_aa: CAISESSDREHGYTF
cdr3_nt: TGTGCCATCAGTGAGTCCTCGGACAGGGAGCATGGCTACACCTTC
v_call: TRBV10-3
clone_size: -
d_call: TRBD1
j_call: TRBJ1-2

cdr3_aa: CASSLDRTGTEAFF
cdr3_nt: TGTGCCAGCAGCTTAGATAGGACAGGGACTGAAGCTTTCTTT
v_call: TRBV11-2
clone_size: few
d_call: TRBD1
j_call: TRBJ1-1

cdr3_aa: CASSQEGGRTGELFF
cdr3_nt: TGTGCCAGCAGCCAAGAAGGGGGACGGACCGGGGAGCTGTTTTTT
v_call: TRBV6-4
clone_size: -
d_call: -
j_call: TRBJ2-2

cdr3_aa: CASSVELAGVSNTGELFF
cdr3_nt: TGTGCCAGCAGCGTAGAGCTAGCGGGGGTGTCGAACACCGGGGAGCTGTTTTTT
v_call: TRBV9
clone_size: -
d_call: TRBD2
j_call: TRBJ2-2

cdr3_aa: CASSLGTGVYGYTF
cdr3_nt: TGTGCCAGCAGCTTAGGGACAGGGGTGTATGGCTACACCTTC
v_call: TRBV11-2
clone_size: few
d_call: TRBD1
j_call: TRBJ1-2

cdr3_aa: CASSQDVYPQAHEQYF
cdr3_nt: TGCGCCAGCAGCCAAGACGTATACCCGCAGGCCCACGAGCAGTACTTC
v_call: TRBV4-3
clone_size: -
d_call: -
j_call: TRBJ2-7

cdr3_aa: CASSLYRGETEAFF
cdr3_nt: TGTGCCAGCAGCCTTTACAGGGGAGAGACTGAAGCTTTCTTT
v_call: TRBV4-2
clone_size: few
d_call: TRBD1
j_call: TRBJ1-1

cdr3_aa: CASSRPFGENTEAFF
cdr3_nt: TGTGCCAGCAGCCGCCCGTTCGGAGAGAACACTGAAGCTTTCTTT
v_call: TRBV7-2
clone_size: -
d_call: -
j_call: TRBJ1-1

cdr3_aa: CASSNRDTNTEAFF
cdr3_nt: TGTGCCAGCAGCAACCGGGACACCAACACTGAAGCTTTCTTT
v_call: TRBV21-1
clone_size: once
d_call: -
j_call: TRBJ1-1

cdr3_aa: CASSLTIQDQETQYF
cdr3_nt: TGCGCCAGCAGCTTAACGATACAGGACCAAGAGACCCAGTACTTC
v_call: TRBV5-1
clone_size: -
d_call: -
j_call: TRBJ2-5

cdr3_aa: CASSVGPQGGSYEQYF
cdr3_nt: TGTGCCAGCAGCGTAGGTCCGCAGGGTGGGTCCTACGAGCAGTACTTC
v_call: TRBV9
clone_size: -
d_call: -
j_call: TRBJ2-7

cdr3_aa: CASSPGTGGFEQYF
cdr3_nt: TGTGCCAGCTCCCCCGGGACAGGGGGCTTCGAGCAGTACTTC
v_call: TRBV18
clone_size: -
d_call: TRBD1
j_call: TRBJ2-7

cdr3_aa: CASSAGGVFNTEAFF
cdr3_nt: TGTGCCAGCAGTGCTGGGGGGGTCTTTAACACTGAAGCTTTCTTT
v_call: TRBV2
clone_size: -
d_call: -
j_call: TRBJ1-1

cdr3_aa: CATSATSGGSEQYF
cdr3_nt: TGTGCCACTTCCGCGACTAGCGGGGGAAGTGAGCAGTACTTC
v_call: TRBV19
clone_size: -
d_call: TRBD2
j_call: TRBJ2-7

cdr3_aa: CASTSTQSNTEAFF
cdr3_nt: TGCGCCAGCACCTCAACGCAGTCGAACACTGAAGCTTTCTTT
v_call: TRBV5-1
clone_size: -
d_call: -
j_call: TRBJ1-1

cdr3_aa: CASSFEPLRGQYF
cdr3_nt: TGTGCCAGCAGTTTTGAACCACTCCGGGGGCAGTATTTT
v_call: TRBV28
clone_size: -
d_call: -
j_call: TRBJ2-3

cdr3_aa: CASSQGGSGGLQRNEQFF
cdr3_nt: TGCGCCAGCAGCCAAGGAGGTAGCGGGGGCCTCCAAAGGAATGAGCAGTTCTTC
v_call: TRBV4-1
clone_size: -
d_call: TRBD2
j_call: TRBJ2-1

cdr3_aa: CASSDSYPTNEKLFF
cdr3_nt: TGTGCCAGCAGCGACAGTTATCCAACTAATGAAAAACTGTTTTTT
v_call: TRBV2
clone_size: once
d_call: -
j_call: TRBJ1-4

cdr3_aa: CGTGALIQAEQYF
cdr3_nt: TGTGGAACAGGGGCCCTTATCCAGGCCGAGCAGTACTTC
v_call: TRBV28
clone_size: -
d_call: TRBD1
j_call: TRBJ2-7

cdr3_aa: CASSWISGGAETQYF
cdr3_nt: TGTGCCAGCAGCTGGATTAGCGGGGGGGCAGAGACCCAGTACTTC
v_call: TRBV7-2
clone_size: -
d_call: TRBD2
j_call: TRBJ2-5

cdr3_aa: CASSFIPTQGPNTGELFF
cdr3_nt: TGTGCCAGCAGCTTTATCCCGACGCAGGGGCCGAACACCGGGGAGCTGTTTTTT
v_call: TRBV5-5
clone_size: -
d_call: -
j_call: TRBJ2-2